The 13 T cell receptor beta chains below come from one sample, sequenced in a study of beta chain features in type 1 diabetes. The sequenced template was cDNA made from the entire isolated RNA. Assay: immunoSEQ multiplex PCR; the TCRdb copy retains only in-frame clones and omits some. The data show fewer than 900,000 clones, with about a sixth seen just once and 0.023% held by the top ten. Sequencing input: naive CD4+ T cells from blood. The receptors were sampled from a woman under 30 in good health.

This clone was observed a few times. This chain uses TRBV18 with TRBJ2-3, with D possibly matching TRBD2 (6 bases). Germline-derived CDR1 and CDR2 are KGHSH and LQKENI. The CDR3 consists of 15 residues. Trimming took off 4 bases at V and 6 bases at J, with 17 bases between the two ends. The CDR3: CASSQVSGAGDTQYF. In DNA, the CDR3 is TGTGCCAGCTCACAGGTTAGCGGCGCCGGGGATACGCAGTATTTT.

The chain employs TRBV14 and TRBJ1-1, with 7 bases lining up with TRBD1. Looked up from germline, CDR1 is SGHDN and CDR2 is FVKESK. The CDR3 is made up of 15 amino acids. V dropped 4 bases and J dropped 1; count of bases not matched to a gene: 6. As DNA, the CDR3 is TGTGCCAGCAGCCGGGACAGAAGGGGGAACACTGAAGCTTTCTTT. It codes for CASSRDRRGNTEAFF.

This clone was seen only a few times. V usage is TRBV27 and J usage is TRBJ2-1; 13 nucleotides match TRBD2. The V and J ends lost 2 bases and 11 bases, in that order; junction bases with no gene match: 3. Germline CDR1 and CDR2: MNHEY and SMNVEV (reference sequence). This CDR3 spans 14 amino acids. In nucleotides, the CDR3 is TGTGCCAGCAGTTTAAGGACTAGCGGGAGTAAGCAGTTCTTC. Translated: CASSLRTSGSKQFF.

This clone was detected only a few times. The rearrangement uses TRBV9 and TRBJ2-2, with 10 bases matching TRBD2. Germline loops: CDR1 SGDLS, CDR2 YYNGEE. This CDR3 has 17 residues. The ends lost 0 bases at V and 1 base at J; junction bases unmatched: 3. This CDR3 reads CASSVGASGRNTGELFF. CDR3 sequence (DNA): TGTGCCAGCAGCGTAGGGGCTAGCGGGAGGAACACCGGGGAGCTGTTTTTT.

The chain couples TRBV2 to TRBJ2-7; 7 nucleotides align to TRBD2. The CDR3 runs 14 residues. V lost 6 bases to trimming and J lost 2 bases; unmatched junction nucleotides: 7. Germline CDR1 SNHLY, CDR2 FYNNEI. CDR3 sequence (DNA): TGTGCCAGCAGAGGGGCGGGGGTTACCTACGAGCAGTACTTC. As protein: CASRGAGVTYEQYF.

This clone has only a few counts. The genes are TRBV5-4 and TRBJ1-2; tentatively, D is TRBD1 (6 bases). The V end lost 3 bases, the J end lost 11 bases, and 23 bases lay between the germline ends. Germline V gene sequence: CDR1 SGHNT, CDR2 YYREEE (reference sequence). The CDR3 loop spans 15 amino acids. As DNA, the CDR3 is TGTGCCAGCAGCTCCCCGAAAACCAGACAGGACGGGTACACCTTC. This sequence encodes CASSSPKTRQDGYTF. Full variable domain (outside the CDR3, taken from reference TRBV5-4 and TRBJ1-2): ETGVTQSPTHLIKTRGQQVTLRCSSQSGHNTVSWYQQALGQGPQFIFQYYREEENGRGNFPPRFSGLQFPNYSSELNVNALELDDSALYLCASSSPKTRQDGYTFGSGTRLTVV.

This clone has just a few counts. J is TRBJ1-2 and V is TRBV2, with TRBD1 matching over 7 bases. Trimming cost V 4 bases and J 4 bases; bases outside gene matches: 3. The germline V gene encodes CDR1 SNHLY and CDR2 FYNNEI. The CDR3 contains 13 residues. The CDR3 loop reads CASSGQGVYGYTF. The CDR3 nucleotides read TGTGCCAGCAGTGGACAGGGTGTCTATGGCTACACCTTC.

This clone occurred a few times. The chain has TRBV4-3 and TRBJ1-1; no definite D call. The V end was cut by 0 bases, the J end by 6 bases, with 11 bases between. The CDR3 has 14 amino acids. The germline gives CDR1 LGHNA, CDR2 YSLEER. The CDR3 sequence: CASSQDFGRSEAFF. In nucleotides, the CDR3 is TGCGCCAGCAGCCAAGATTTCGGACGGTCTGAAGCTTTCTTT.

The sample holds a few counts of this clone. CDR3 coding DNA: TGTGCCAGCAGTTTAACGGGACAGGGTCTGTACGAGCAGTACTTC. Its translation: CASSLTGQGLYEQYF. This sequence joins TRBV28 and TRBJ2-7; 9 bases match TRBD1. There are 15 residues in the CDR3. V lost 2 bases and J lost 4; bases outside the gene matches: 6. Germline V gene lookup returns CDR1 MDHEN and CDR2 SYDVKM. The full variable domain, rest sourced from reference TRBV28 and TRBJ2-7, is DVKVTQSSRYLVKRTGEKVFLECVQDMDHENMFWYRQDPGLGLRLIYFSYDVKMKEKGDIPEGYSVSREKKERFSLILESASTNQTSMYLCASSLTGQGLYEQYFGPGTRLTVT.

The chain carries TRBV6-1 and TRBJ1-2; TRBD1 matches 10 bases. This CDR3 contains 15 residues. V lost 8 bases to trimming and J lost 6 bases; unmatched junction nucleotides: 12. Germline CDR1 is MNHNS and CDR2 is SASEGT. The CDR3 is CASVPAGTGDHGYTF. The CDR3 coding sequence is TGTGCCAGCGTCCCCGCCGGGACAGGGGATCATGGCTACACCTTC.

The rearrangement joins TRBV4-2 to TRBJ1-4; TRBD1 matches at 9 bases. The germline V gene has CDR1 LGHNA and CDR2 YNFKEQ. The CDR3 sequence is 16 residues long. J was trimmed by 14 bases and V by 0 bases; bases with no gene match: 13. The CDR3 loop is CASSQEQQGATGVLFF. In DNA, the CDR3 is TGTGCCAGCAGCCAAGAGCAACAGGGGGCAACGGGGGTTCTGTTTTTT.

This clone was detected only a few times. The V and J genes are TRBV11-3 and TRBJ2-7; 7 nucleotides agree with TRBD2. The CDR3 length is 14 residues. V trimming: 5 bases; J trimming: 5 bases; junction bases outside the gene matches: 9. The germline CDR1 and CDR2 sequences are SGHNT and YENEEA. Here the CDR3 DNA reads TGTGCCAGCAGCAAGTTGGGCGGGAGCCACGAGCAGTACTTC. Protein sequence: CASSKLGGSHEQYF.

J is TRBJ2-6 and V is TRBV9, with no clear D. Germline V lookup: CDR1 SGDLS, CDR2 YYNGEE. The CDR3 is made up of 16 amino acids. Trimming pared 3 bases from V and 1 base from J, leaving 11 bases between. CDR3 DNA: TGTGCCAGCAGCGAGGCTAGTTGGTCTGGGGCCAACGTCCTGACTTTC. Translation gives CASSEASWSGANVLTF.